This T cell receptor beta chain is from a study of shared clonotypes between healthy human individuals. Study results and caveats: Memory subsets generally showed lower estimated richness than naive subsets.

Germline V gene lookup returns CDR1 SGHAT and CDR2 FQNNGV. The CDR3 loop spans 14 amino acids. Trimming removed 2 bases from V and 2 bases from J, with 10 bases in between. This clone showed up just once. Its antigen is unidentified. Clones were sequenced by immunoSEQ multiplex PCR, and TCRdb holds only the in-frame ones, with some missing. Of hundreds of thousands of clones listed, 90% to 97% are singletons. The clonotype originates from a woman aged 25 to 39 in good health. Sequencing was performed on naive CD4+ T cells sorted from blood. Subset of the sample: CD45RA+ positively selected. This chain uses TRBV11-2 with TRBJ2-7; D call uncertain. CDR3 sequence reads: CASSLSRPTYEQYF. The DNA for the CDR3 is TGTGCCAGCAGCTTATCCAGGCCCACCTACGAGCAGTACTTC.